One and the same sample provided the 21 T cell receptor beta chains below, sequenced in a study of shared clonotypes between healthy human individuals (dated by TCRdb to about 2020). The library was generated by the immunoSEQ multiplex PCR assay. The table comes from immuneACCESS by way of TCRdb, which keeps in-frame sequences with V and J called. Part of the clones is missing from these tables; in studies checked, under half for an unresolved V gene and the rest for unknown reasons. A total of roughly 650,000 clones appear in this sample, around 96% of them only once. The ten largest clones add up to roughly 0.1% of the sample. For the CD8 naive samples, CD45RO-negative cells were positively selected for CCR7, yielding a CD45RA+CCR7+ population from which TemRA cells were excluded. Sequenced material: naive CD8+ T cells sorted from blood. Per the publication, the cell subset or site label means: CD45RA+CCR7+. The receptors here all came from a woman under 40 in good health.

The chain recombines TRBV28 with TRBJ2-3, with D unresolved. Germline CDR1 MDHEN, CDR2 SYDVKM. Trimming took off 7 bases at V and 4 bases at J, with 6 bases between the two ends. The CDR3 spans 11 residues. CDR3 loop: CASIGPDTQYF. CDR3 coding DNA: TGTGCCAGCATAGGCCCAGATACGCAGTATTTT.

This chain joins TRBV28 and TRBJ2-7; no firm D call. The germline V and J ends were trimmed by 3 bases and 5 bases, with 11 bases remaining between them. Germline values: CDR1 MDHEN, CDR2 SYDVKM. This CDR3 contains 13 residues. The CDR3: CASSFRAANEQYF. CDR3 bases: TGTGCCAGCAGTTTTAGGGCAGCTAACGAGCAGTACTTC.

The CDR3 here is CASSSVRSLAKNIQYF. The CDR3 bases are TGTGCCAGCAGTTCCGTCAGGAGCCTAGCCAAAAACATTCAGTACTTC. The V gene is TRBV28, the J gene TRBJ2-4, with D uncertain. The CDR3 extends over 16 amino acids. V lost 4 bases and J 0 bases, leaving 13 bases between the germline ends. CDR1 MDHEN and CDR2 SYDVKM come from the germline V gene.

This clone was seen just once. The genes are TRBV29-1 and TRBJ1-2; TRBD1 aligns across 9 bases. The CDR3 has 15 residues. Germline CDR1 and CDR2: SQVTM and ANQGSEA. The junction had 16 bases not matched to a gene; V was cut back by 6 bases and J by 8 bases. CDR3 DNA: TGCAGCGTCTACGGGACAGGGAACCCGGCTCGGGGCTACACCTTC. It yields the protein CSVYGTGNPARGYTF.

The chain employs TRBV6-5 and TRBJ2-1; D is possibly TRBD2 (6 bases). The V gene lost 6 bases and the J gene lost 8 bases, with 14 bases spanning the gap. Germline assignment: CDR1 MNHEY and CDR2 SVGAGI. The CDR3 consists of 13 residues. The CDR3 protein is CASRTGSADEQFF. The DNA of the CDR3 is TGTGCCAGCAGGACCGGGAGCGCGGATGAGCAGTTCTTC.

This sequence joins TRBV27 and TRBJ2-5; D uncertain. V was cut by 8 bases and J by 1 base, with 11 bases left in between. This CDR3 has 13 residues. From germline, CDR1 is MNHEY and CDR2 SMNVEV (reference sequence). The CDR3 reads CASRLVSQETQYF. In DNA form, the CDR3 reads TGTGCCAGCCGGCTCGTGAGCCAAGAGACCCAGTACTTC.

With regard to this clone: Other DNA sequences in the same sample also yield this CDR3. The chain employs TRBV7-9 and TRBJ2-7; D gene ambiguous. The germline V gene encodes CDR1 SEHNR and CDR2 FQNEAQ (reference sequence). V dropped 5 bases and J dropped 1 base, with 3 bases sitting between them. The CDR3 is 11 residues long. The DNA for the CDR3 is TGTGCCAGCAGCCTATCCTACGAGCAGTACTTC. It is translated as CASSLSYEQYF.

The V gene is TRBV7-9, the J gene TRBJ1-4, with a possible D match to TRBD1 (6 bases). Germline V gene lookup returns CDR1 SEHNR and CDR2 FQNEAQ (reference sequence). The length of the CDR3 is 14 residues. The ends were cut back, 4 bases at V and 4 bases at J, with 10 bases in the middle. As DNA, the CDR3 is TGTGCCAGCAGCTCCGGGACACTTAATGAAAAACTGTTTTTT. Its translation: CASSSGTLNEKLFF.

The V call is TRBV5-5, the J call TRBJ1-3; possibly TRBD1 for D (5 bases). This CDR3 comprises 16 residues. CDR1 is SGHKS and CDR2 is YYEKEE in the germline V gene (reference sequence). The V gene lost 6 bases and the J gene lost 0 bases, with 16 bases spanning the gap. The CDR3 sequence: CASTFWGRNSGNTIYF. The CDR3 DNA follows: TGTGCCAGCACCTTTTGGGGACGGAACTCTGGAAACACCATATATTTT.

V is TRBV27 and J is TRBJ2-1; TRBD2 aligns across 12 bases. CDR1 MNHEY and CDR2 SMNVEV come from the germline V gene (reference sequence). The CDR3 spans 20 residues. With 6 bases clipped from V and 0 bases from J, the junction kept 15 bases outside the gene matches. For the CDR3, the DNA is TGTGCCAGCAGCCAAGTTCCGGGACTAGCGGGTCTGAGCTCCTACAATGAGCAGTTCTTC. Its translation: CASSQVPGLAGLSSYNEQFF.

The V gene is TRBV5-6, the J gene TRBJ2-7; the match to TRBD2 covers 11 bases. V was pared by 7 bases and J by 5 bases, with 8 bases of the junction left unmatched. Per the germline V gene, CDR1 is SGHDT and CDR2 is YYEEEE. The CDR3 runs to 14 residues. The CDR3 region is CASERLAGSNEQYF. The DNA of the CDR3 is TGTGCCAGCGAACGACTAGCGGGATCTAACGAGCAGTACTTC. Full variable domain (missing parts from reference TRBV5-6 and TRBJ2-7): DAGVTQSPTHLIKTRGQQVTLRCSPKSGHDTVSWYQQALGQGPQFIFQYYEEEERQRGNFPDRFSGHQFPNYSSELNVNALLLGDSALYLCASERLAGSNEQYFGPGTRLTVT.

The chain employs TRBV5-1 and TRBJ2-7, with D perhaps given as TRBD1 or TRBD2 (5 bases each). The V end lost 9 bases, the J end lost 0 bases, and 10 bases lay between the germline ends. This CDR3 has 12 amino acids. The germline V gene has CDR1 SGHRS and CDR2 YFSETQ. CDR3 amino acids: CATRGDSYEQYF. CDR3 nucleotides: TGCGCCACCCGGGGCGACTCCTACGAGCAGTACTTC.

CDR3 nucleotides: TGTGCCAGCAGCACAGGGACAGGGGATGCCTATGGCTACACCTTC. Translating gives CASSTGTGDAYGYTF. V and J are TRBV27 and TRBJ1-2; TRBD1 aligns across 10 bases. Unmatched junction bases numbered 8, after V lost 6 bases and J lost 4 bases. The CDR3 is 15 residues long. The germline V gene has CDR1 MNHEY and CDR2 SMNVEV (reference sequence).

The chain recombines TRBV2 with TRBJ2-1; D remains unclear. Deletions cut 1 base from V and 2 bases from J, with 9 bases between. Per the germline V gene, CDR1 is SNHLY and CDR2 is FYNNEI. The CDR3 length is 15 residues. The CDR3 nucleotides read TGTGCCAGCAGTGAAGGTAGAGGAACCTACAATGAGCAGTTCTTC. This sequence encodes CASSEGRGTYNEQFF.

This chain links TRBV30 with TRBJ2-1, with D uncertain. Germline CDR1 GTSNPN, CDR2 SVGIG (reference sequence). The V end lost 3 bases, the J end lost 4 bases, and 10 bases lay between the germline ends. This CDR3 is built from 13 residues. The chain's CDR3 is CAWSQLGYNEQFF. CDR3 bases: TGTGCCTGGAGCCAGTTGGGGTACAATGAGCAGTTCTTC.

The V call is TRBV5-6, the J call TRBJ2-2; 14 bases match TRBD2. Germline V lookup: CDR1 SGHDT, CDR2 YYEEEE. CDR3 size: 16 residues. The trim removed 3 bases at V and 6 bases at J, leaving 4 bases unmatched. The CDR3: CASSWGLAGVSGELFF. DNA of the CDR3: TGTGCCAGCAGCTGGGGACTAGCGGGAGTTTCCGGGGAGCTGTTTTTT.

The gene calls are TRBV4-1 and TRBJ2-4; D unclear. CDR3 length: 12 amino acids. Germline CDR1 is MGHRA and CDR2 is YSYEKL. Trimming shortened V by 0 bases and J by 7 bases, and 4 bases separated the two germline ends. The CDR3 DNA reads as TGCGCCAGCAGCCAAGAGGGGAACATTCAGTACTTC. It yields the protein CASSQEGNIQYF.

The chain employs TRBV28 and TRBJ1-1; weak D call: TRBD1 (6 bases). Trimming removed 6 bases from V and 8 bases from J, with 10 bases in between. The CDR3 length is 11 residues. Germline V gives CDR1 MDHEN, CDR2 SYDVKM. In DNA, the CDR3 is TGTGCCAGCAGCAGCGACAGGGAAGCTTTCTTT. This encodes CASSSDREAFF.

This chain uses TRBV6-6 with TRBJ2-5; tentative D call: TRBD2 (5 bases). Trimming pared 2 bases from V and 4 bases from J, leaving 11 bases between. The CDR3 has 14 amino acids. Looked up from germline, CDR1 is MNHNY and CDR2 is SVGAGI (reference sequence). CDR3 amino acids: CASSYEGLGETQYF. The CDR3 bases are TGTGCCAGCAGTTACGAGGGCCTGGGAGAGACCCAGTACTTC.

About this clone: At the DNA level, this CDR3 is encoded by other sequences in the same sample as well. The V and J genes are TRBV9 and TRBJ2-5, with D possibly matching TRBD2 (5 bases). The CDR3 contains 12 residues. Trimming took 0 bases from V and 5 from J, leaving 5 bases between them. Germline CDR1 reads SGDLS; CDR2 reads YYNGEE. The CDR3 bases are TGTGCCAGCAGCGTAGCGGGGGAGACCCAGTACTTC. Its translation: CASSVAGETQYF.

The V and J genes are TRBV9 and TRBJ2-1; a weak D match, TRBD1 (6 bases). Deletions cut 3 bases from V and 0 bases from J, with 10 bases between. The CDR3 runs 15 residues. CDR1 and CDR2 from the germline V gene are SGDLS and YYNGEE. CDR3 sequence (DNA): TGTGCCAGCAGCGCGAGGGACACCTCCTACAATGAGCAGTTCTTC. Translating gives CASSARDTSYNEQFF. Complete variable domain (other parts from reference TRBV9 and TRBJ2-1): DSGVTQTPKHLITATGQRVTLRCSPRSGDLSVYWYQQSLDQGLQFLIQYYNGEERAKGNILERFSAQQFPDLHSELNLSSLELGDSALYFCASSARDTSYNEQFFGPGTRLTVL.